These 27 T cell receptor beta chains were all obtained from the same sample, sequenced in a study of cytomegalovirus exposure and HLA in healthy donors. PCR amplification relied on 60 Vbeta primers (plus 13 Jbeta primers). The protocol was immunoSEQ multiplex PCR, while the TCRdb copy is restricted to in-frame clones and leaves out a portion. In the table there are 140,000 or so clones, roughly 86% of which are singletons. The sample taken for sequencing was PBMCs. These receptors were obtained from a woman aged 35 to 49 in good health and CMV-seronegative.

The V call is TRBV7-9, the J call TRBJ2-7, with 8 bases aligning to TRBD2. CDR3 length equals 17 residues. With V trimmed by 2 bases and J by 2 bases, 11 bases remained unmatched. Germline loops: CDR1 SEHNR, CDR2 FQNEAQ (reference sequence). CDR3 in DNA: TGTGCCAGCAGCTTATGGGCTAGCGGGCCCAAACCCTACGAGCAGTACTTC. It encodes CASSLWASGPKPYEQYF.

The chain combines TRBV5-4 with TRBJ2-5; a possible D gene is TRBD2 (5 bases). The CDR3 runs to 13 residues. Germline loops: CDR1 SGHNT, CDR2 YYREEE (reference sequence). The V end lost 6 bases, the J end lost 2 bases, and 11 bases lay between the germline ends. Here the CDR3 reads CASTTGIQETQYF. The DNA of the CDR3 is TGTGCCAGCACGACCGGGATTCAAGAGACCCAGTACTTC.

The chain recombines TRBV10-1 with TRBJ1-5; D unresolved. This CDR3 contains 13 residues. The germline gives CDR1 WNHNN, CDR2 SYGVQD (reference sequence). The V end was cut by 6 bases, the J end by 5 bases, with 11 bases between. The chain's CDR3 is CASSDTVYQPQHF. For the CDR3, the DNA is TGCGCCAGCAGCGATACGGTGTATCAGCCCCAGCATTTT.

Only one count was recorded for this clone. V usage is TRBV7-2 and J usage is TRBJ2-7; 9 positions agree with TRBD1. The CDR3 is 14 amino acids. The V gene's germline CDR1 is SGHTA and CDR2 FQGNSA. With 3 bases clipped from V and 5 bases from J, the junction kept 5 bases outside the gene matches. This CDR3 is CASSLDRGYDEQYF. In DNA form, the CDR3 reads TGTGCCAGCAGCTTGGACAGGGGTTACGACGAGCAGTACTTC.

The chain has TRBV29-1 and TRBJ2-5; 14 positions match TRBD2. The CDR3 is 16 residues long. Germline V gene sequence: CDR1 SQVTM, CDR2 ANQGSEA. After removal of 5 bases from V and 5 bases from J, the junction contained 10 bases not matched to a gene. CDR3 region: CSVQKGTSGSAETQYF. DNA for the CDR3: TGCAGCGTTCAGAAAGGGACTAGCGGGAGTGCGGAGACCCAGTACTTC.

The chain combines TRBV7-8 with TRBJ2-5, with TRBD2 as a possible D gene (5 bases). V dropped 3 bases and J dropped 4 bases, with 6 bases sitting between them. The germline V gene has CDR1 SGHVS and CDR2 FQNEAQ. The CDR3 spans 12 residues. The CDR3 region has the DNA TGTGCCAGCAGCTTGGCGGGAGAGACCCAGTACTTC. It yields the protein CASSLAGETQYF.

This clone was detected only a few times. The rearrangement links TRBV5-4 to TRBJ2-1; the D is unclear. CDR3 length: 17 residues. Germline V gene lookup returns CDR1 SGHNT and CDR2 YYREEE (reference sequence). V lost 2 bases and J lost 3, with 18 bases in between. For the CDR3, the DNA is TGTGCCAGCAGCTTAAAAGGCCAGTGGAGATACTACAATGAGCAGTTCTTC. Its translation: CASSLKGQWRYYNEQFF.

This rearrangement joins TRBV30 to TRBJ2-7, with 7 positions matching TRBD1. There are 11 residues in the CDR3. Losses at the gene ends were 1 base for V and 12 bases for J; bases not matched to a gene: 6. Per the germline V gene, CDR1 is GTSNPN and CDR2 is SVGIG (reference sequence). The DNA for the CDR3 is TGTGCCTGGAGTGGGACAGGTGATGCGTACTTC. Its protein product is CAWSGTGDAYF.

The chain carries TRBV7-9 and TRBJ2-5; 9 positions match TRBD1. J lost 5 bases, V lost 3 bases, and 4 bases had no gene match. There are 14 residues in the CDR3. Germline V gene data show CDR1 as SEHNR and CDR2 as FQNEAQ (reference sequence). CDR3 in amino acids: CASSFRGQGETQYF. The CDR3 nucleotides read TGTGCCAGCAGCTTCCGAGGACAGGGGGAGACCCAGTACTTC. Together with reference TRBV7-9 and TRBJ2-5, the CDR3 gives the full variable domain: DTGVSQNPRHKITKRGQNVTFRCDPISEHNRLYWYRQTLGQGPEFLTYFQNEAQLEKSRLLSDRFSAERPKGSFSTLEIQRTEQGDSAMYLCASSFRGQGETQYFGPGTRLLVL.

The gene calls are TRBV5-5 and TRBJ2-7, with D perhaps TRBD2 (6 bases). CDR1 and CDR2 (germline): SGHKS, YYEKEE (reference sequence). V lost 5 bases and J 7 bases, leaving 13 bases between the germline ends. The length of the CDR3 is 12 residues. Here the CDR3 DNA reads TGTGCCAGCAGGGCGGGGTTAGGGGAGCAGTACTTC. As protein: CASRAGLGEQYF.

The chain joins TRBV5-4 to TRBJ2-5; D is unclear. CDR3 length equals 15 residues. CDR1 SGHNT and CDR2 YYREEE come from the germline V gene (reference sequence). Trimming stripped 4 bases from V and 4 bases from J, with 17 bases between. The CDR3 here is CASSPGGNLGETQYF. The CDR3 DNA reads TGTGCCAGCAGCCCCGGCGGAAACCTGGGAGAGACCCAGTACTTC.

In this sample, this clone turned up once. For the CDR3, the DNA is TGTGCCAGCAGCTTGGTGGGACAATACGAGCAGTACTTC. Translating gives CASSLVGQYEQYF. The chain employs TRBV5-4 and TRBJ2-5; the D gene is possibly TRBD1 (6 bases). TRBJ2-7 explains the end of the DNA better; the J call may be wrong. The CDR3 runs to 13 residues. CDR1 and CDR2 from the germline V gene are SGHNT and YYREEE (reference sequence).

This clone has only one observation. The J gene is TRBJ2-7, the V gene TRBV9, with 7 bases identical to TRBD2. The CDR3 sequence is 15 residues long. Per germline, CDR1 SGDLS and CDR2 YYNGEE. The ends lost 1 base at V and 6 bases at J; junction bases unmatched: 10. This CDR3 reads CASSVFLADTSEQYF. In DNA, the CDR3 is TGTGCCAGCAGCGTATTCCTAGCGGACACCTCCGAGCAGTACTTC.

This chain uses TRBV11-2 with TRBJ2-6, with 12 bases fitting TRBD2. With V trimmed by 3 bases and J by 0 bases, 3 bases remained unmatched. The CDR3 is 18 residues long. Looked up from germline, CDR1 is SGHAT and CDR2 is FQNNGV. In nucleotides, the CDR3 is TGTGCCAGCAGCTTCAGGACTAGCGGGATCTCTGGGGCCAACGTCCTGACTTTC. It is translated as CASSFRTSGISGANVLTF.

The J gene is TRBJ1-5, the V gene TRBV7-8; D is possibly TRBD1 (6 bases). V was trimmed by 5 bases and J by 0 bases, leaving 14 bases between them. CDR1 and CDR2 from the germline V gene are SGHVS and FQNEAQ. The CDR3 loop spans 16 amino acids. The CDR3 protein is CASSLGYRDSNQPQHF. CDR3 DNA sequence: TGTGCCAGCAGCCTTGGATACAGGGATAGCAATCAGCCCCAGCATTTT.

The V call is TRBV6-1, the J call TRBJ1-1, with unresolved D. Germline V gene lookup returns CDR1 MNHNS and CDR2 SASEGT. The CDR3 covers 14 residues. V lost 4 bases to trimming and J lost 2 bases, with 11 bases between them. CDR3 in DNA: TGTGCCAGCAGTGTCGGCGGGTCTAACACTGAAGCTTTCTTT. This codes for CASSVGGSNTEAFF.

The rearrangement joins TRBV10-1 to TRBJ2-7, with 8 nucleotides matching TRBD2. The junction had 4 bases not matched to a gene; V was cut back by 4 bases and J by 2 bases. CDR1 and CDR2 from the germline V gene are WNHNN and SYGVQD (reference sequence). The CDR3 runs 14 residues. CDR3 in amino acids: CASSGLAHPYEQYF. The CDR3 coding sequence is TGCGCCAGCAGTGGACTAGCGCATCCCTACGAGCAGTACTTC.

This clone appeared once. The rearrangement joins TRBV27 to TRBJ2-1, with TRBD2 matching over 9 bases. The V segment lost 4 bases and the J segment 0 bases; nucleotides outside the gene matches: 1. The germline gives CDR1 MNHEY, CDR2 SMNVEV (reference sequence). The CDR3 is 15 residues long. CDR3 sequence reads: CASSYSGSSYNEQFF. The CDR3 region has the DNA TGTGCCAGCAGTTATAGCGGGAGCTCCTACAATGAGCAGTTCTTC.

In regard to this clone: An end of the junction differs from the germline gene, which may be a read error. Within the sample, other DNA sequences also encode this same CDR3. This chain links TRBV28 with TRBJ2-7; D is perhaps TRBD1 (7 bases). The CDR3 contains 12 residues. Germline V CDR1 and CDR2: MDHEN, SYDVKM. CDR3 amino acids: CASRRDSYEQYF. CDR3 nucleotide sequence: TGCGCCAGCAGGAGGGACAGCTACGAGCAGTACTTC. Drawing the rest from reference TRBV28 and TRBJ2-7, the complete variable domain is DVKVTQSSRYLVKRTGEKVFLECVQDMDHENMFWYRQDPGLGLRLIYFSYDVKMKEKGDIPEGYSVSREKKERFSLILESASTNQTSMYLCASRRDSYEQYFGPGTRLTVT.

The V and J genes are TRBV9 and TRBJ2-5; TRBD2 aligns across 7 bases. The germline V gene encodes CDR1 SGDLS and CDR2 YYNGEE. Unmatched junction bases numbered 7, after V lost 0 bases and J lost 5 bases. This CDR3 comprises 15 residues. In nucleotides, the CDR3 is TGTGCCAGCAGCGTAGGGGGAGGGCCGTCGGAGACCCAGTACTTC. Translating gives CASSVGGGPSETQYF.

V gene TRBV11-3 combines with J gene TRBJ2-7; 11 positions agree with TRBD2. This CDR3 has 16 amino acids. Germline lookup yields CDR1 SGHNT and CDR2 YENEEA. The J segment lost 4 bases and the V segment lost 2 bases, leaving 7 bases of the junction unmatched. The CDR3 DNA sequence: TGTGCCAGCAGCTTATCGGGGACTAGCGGAAAATACGAGCAGTACTTC. Its translation is CASSLSGTSGKYEQYF.

The genes are TRBV7-2 and TRBJ2-7; weak D call: TRBD1 (6 bases). The CDR3 has 13 amino acids. Germline CDR1 and CDR2: SGHTA and FQGNSA. The ends were cut back, 6 bases at V and 4 bases at J, with 13 bases in the middle. The CDR3 region is CASRPKGDYEQYF. CDR3 DNA sequence: TGTGCCAGCAGGCCTAAGGGGGATTACGAGCAGTACTTC.

This clone has a handful of counts. CDR3 nucleotide sequence: TGTGCCAGCAGCCTGTGGGTAGCGGGAGTGACAGATACGCAGTATTTT. It codes for CASSLWVAGVTDTQYF. The chain combines TRBV7-2 with TRBJ2-3; 9 positions match TRBD2. Germline CDR1 and CDR2: SGHTA and FQGNSA. V shed 5 bases and J 3 bases; nucleotides not matched to a gene: 9. The CDR3 runs 16 residues.

The V gene is TRBV5-1, the J gene TRBJ1-4; the match to TRBD1 covers 7 bases. The CDR3 consists of 14 residues. Germline CDR1 is SGHRS and CDR2 is YFSETQ. The V segment lost 2 bases and the J segment 6 bases; nucleotides outside the gene matches: 4. The CDR3 nucleotides read TGCGCCAGCAGCTTACAGGGGATATATGAAAAACTGTTTTTT. This translates into CASSLQGIYEKLFF.

The chain is built from TRBV6-6 and TRBJ2-7; tentative D call: TRBD2 (6 bases). CDR3 size: 15 residues. V was shortened by 4 bases and J by 0 bases, with 13 bases between the two germline ends. Germline V gene data show CDR1 as MNHNY and CDR2 as SVGAGI (reference sequence). The CDR3 coding sequence is TGTGCCAGCAGTTCGTCGTTTAGCGGCTCCTACGAGCAGTACTTC. Its translation is CASSSSFSGSYEQYF.

J is TRBJ2-1 and V is TRBV9, with 11 positions matching TRBD2. This CDR3 has 15 amino acids. J lost 9 bases, V lost 2 bases, and 7 bases had no gene match. Germline CDR1 SGDLS, CDR2 YYNGEE. CDR3 DNA: TGTGCCAGCAGCGTTGGCACTAGCGGGAGTCTTGAGCAGTTCTTC. Translation gives CASSVGTSGSLEQFF.

This chain uses TRBV11-3 with TRBJ2-7; no clear D. V lost 1 base and J lost 4, with 11 bases in between. From germline, CDR1 is SGHNT and CDR2 YENEEA. The CDR3 extends over 14 amino acids. CDR3 sequence (DNA): TGTGCCAGCAGCTTAGTATTATCTCCTTACGAGCAGTACTTC. Translation gives CASSLVLSPYEQYF.